Listed here are 3 T cell receptor beta chains from one sample, sequenced in a study of T cells after posttransplantation cyclophosphamide. Clones were read by immunoSEQ multiplex PCR, and TCRdb kept only the in-frame ones, dropping some. This sample carries under 45,000 clones, none of them present only once. Sequencing input: PBMCs. The receptors here all came from a woman between 50 and 59 years old in good health and a related stem cell transplant donor.

This clone appeared a few times. The chain links TRBV7-8 to TRBJ2-5, with 9 bases identical to TRBD1. Germline V lookup: CDR1 SGHVS, CDR2 FQNEAQ. V shed 10 bases and J 1 base; nucleotides not matched to a gene: 10. The length of the CDR3 is 15 residues. This CDR3 is CATRDRESRQETQYF. The DNA for the CDR3 is TGTGCCACGCGGGACAGGGAGAGCCGCCAAGAGACCCAGTACTTC.

At least ten counts were recorded for this clone. V gene TRBV5-1 combines with J gene TRBJ1-1; possible D gene TRBD1, 6 bases. From germline, CDR1 is SGHRS and CDR2 YFSETQ. V lost 2 bases and J lost 1, with 9 bases in between. The CDR3 covers 14 residues. The CDR3 loop is CASSFMDRNTEAFF. CDR3 bases: TGCGCCAGCAGCTTCATGGACAGGAACACTGAAGCTTTCTTT.

This clone was counted many times. The rearrangement uses TRBV5-4 and TRBJ1-2; possibly TRBD1 for D (5 bases). V lost 4 bases and J 6 bases, leaving 10 bases between the germline ends. The germline gives CDR1 SGHNT, CDR2 YYREEE (reference sequence). CDR3 size: 12 residues. CDR3 in amino acids: CASSVATDGYTF. DNA of the CDR3: TGTGCCAGCAGCGTGGCGACAGATGGCTACACCTTC.